Given below is one TCR beta chain in context. The antigen is undetermined. The data were obtained in a study of shared clonotypes between healthy human individuals. Overall study findings and caveats: A small donor pool kept down the genetic and exposure-history diversity that was represented. Relative to clonotypes present in all four donors, those not shared had lower generation probabilities. Larger estimated richness was generally seen in naive subsets than in memory subsets.

Clones were read by immunoSEQ multiplex PCR, and TCRdb kept only the in-frame ones, dropping some. The repertoire holds hundreds of thousands of clones, with 90% to 97% as singletons. Naive CD8 populations comprised CD45RO-negative cells positively selected for CCR7, excluding terminally differentiated effector memory CD45RA+ cells. The CDR3 contains 13 residues. Trimming removed 5 bases from V and 4 bases from J; junction bases left unmatched: 0. Germline lookup yields CDR1 LNHDA and CDR2 SQIVND (reference sequence). Sequences were obtained from naive CD8+ T cells sorted from blood. This TCR came from a woman in her thirties in good health. V gene TRBV19 combines with J gene TRBJ2-3, with 10 bases fitting TRBD1. CDR3 DNA sequence: TGTGCCAGTAGTGGGACAGGGGCAGATACGCAGTATTTT. Translated, it gives CASSGTGADTQYF. Looking up the rest from reference TRBV19 and TRBJ2-3 gives the full variable domain: DGGITQSPKYLFRKEGQNVTLSCEQNLNHDAMYWYRQDPGQGLRLIYYSQIVNDFQKGDIAEGYSVSREKKESFPLTVTSAQKNPTAFYLCASSGTGADTQYFGPGTRLTVL.